This TCR beta chain was identified in a study of early T cells in non-severe SARS-CoV-2 infection. Background on the study: Whole-blood bulk RNA, unsorted, was sequenced, and chains were unpaired.

The V end was cut by 4 bases, the J end by 7 bases, with 12 bases between. The CDR3 has 13 residues. Germline CDR1 reads SGHRS; CDR2 reads YFSETQ. This clonotype appeared many times. MiXCR was run by TCRdb on the 5' RACE reads, yielding one entry per CDR3 protein. The data show about 67,000 distinct CDR3 sequences, approximately 10% seen once. The TCR was taken from an adult who was a healthcare worker with PCR-confirmed SARS-CoV-2 infection or an uninfected control (not recorded which). Sequenced material: whole blood. The gene calls are TRBV5-1 and TRBJ2-1; D is undetermined. This chain's CDR3 is CASSINSENEQFF. In nucleotides, the CDR3 is TGCGCCAGCAGCATCAACTCCGAAAATGAGCAGTTCTTC.